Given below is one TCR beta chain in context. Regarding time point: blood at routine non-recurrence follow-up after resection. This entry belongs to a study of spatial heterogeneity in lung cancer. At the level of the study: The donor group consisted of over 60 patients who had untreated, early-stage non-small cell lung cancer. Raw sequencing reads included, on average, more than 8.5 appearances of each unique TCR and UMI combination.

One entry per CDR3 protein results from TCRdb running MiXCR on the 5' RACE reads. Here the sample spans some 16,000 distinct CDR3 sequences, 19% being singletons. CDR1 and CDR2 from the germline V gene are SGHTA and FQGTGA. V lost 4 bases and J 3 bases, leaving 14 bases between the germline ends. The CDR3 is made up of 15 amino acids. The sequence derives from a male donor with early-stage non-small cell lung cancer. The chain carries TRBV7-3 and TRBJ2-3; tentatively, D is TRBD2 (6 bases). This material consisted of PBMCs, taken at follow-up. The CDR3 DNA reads TGTGCCAGCAGCTCTCTTGGGGGGAGGACAGATACGCAGTATTTT. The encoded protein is CASSSLGGRTDTQYF.